Detailed here is one TCR beta chain. Unmatched junction bases numbered 5, after V lost 2 bases and J lost 9 bases. This CDR3 is 14 amino acids long. CDR1 is SGHRS, CDR2 YFSETQ, per germline. These data come from a study of T cell changes during pregnancy in multiple sclerosis. Repertoires were generated with immunoSEQ multiplex PCR, while TCRdb's copy carries only in-frame clones and drops some. The sample lists tens of thousands of clones, about 91% occurring once. The chain couples TRBV5-1 to TRBJ2-1; 10 bases fit TRBD2. The sequence was collected from a female donor with multiple sclerosis, enrolled in a pregnancy study. Sequenced here: peripheral blood, sampled after pregnancy. CDR3 nucleotide sequence: TGCGCCAGCAGCTTTAGCGGGAGGATTGCTGAGCAGTTCTTC. Its protein is CASSFSGRIAEQFF.